Listed below are T cell receptor beta chains from one sample, sequenced in a study of cytomegalovirus exposure and HLA in healthy donors. Clones were read by immunoSEQ multiplex PCR, and TCRdb kept only the in-frame ones, dropping some. The sample holds 200,000 to 250,000 clones; about 80% are singletons and the top ten take 1.4%. Material: PBMCs. The receptors derive from a girl aged 10 to 17 in good health and CMV-seronegative. The CDR3 runs from the conserved cysteine through the conserved F or W. The order of the fields is D gene, clone size, CDR3 length, J gene, V gene, CDR3 DNA, CDR3 protein. The D gene is left open where the match is weak. Clone size is not always given. Where it is, it says once, few, many or a class for expanded clones.

d_call: NA; clone_size: NA; cdr3_length: 16; j_call: TRBJ2-7; v_call: TRBV27; cdr3_nt: TGTGCCAGCAGCGCGTCCTCGGGGGAGACTTCCTACGAGCAGTACTTC; cdr3_aa: CASSASSGETSYEQYF
d_call: NA; clone_size: NA; cdr3_length: 15; j_call: TRBJ1-6; v_call: TRBV7-2; cdr3_nt: TGTGCCAGCAGCTTAGGGTCCGGTAATAATTCACCCCTCCACTTT; cdr3_aa: CASSLGSGNNSPLHF
d_call: TRBD1; clone_size: NA; cdr3_length: 15; j_call: TRBJ2-5; v_call: TRBV6-1; cdr3_nt: TGTGCCAGCAGTGACAGGACAGGGGGAGGAGAGACCCAGTACTTC; cdr3_aa: CASSDRTGGGETQYF
d_call: TRBD1; clone_size: NA; cdr3_length: 15; j_call: TRBJ2-2; v_call: TRBV5-4; cdr3_nt: TGTGCCAGCAGCAAAGGACAGGGTCCCACCGGGGAGCTGTTTTTT; cdr3_aa: CASSKGQGPTGELFF
d_call: TRBD1; clone_size: NA; cdr3_length: 16; j_call: TRBJ2-5; v_call: TRBV28; cdr3_nt: TGTGCCAGCAGTTCCCCCCGGGACAGGGCAGAAGAGACCCAGTACTTC; cdr3_aa: CASSSPRDRAEETQYF
d_call: TRBD2; clone_size: NA; cdr3_length: 15; j_call: TRBJ2-3; v_call: TRBV29-1; cdr3_nt: TGCACCGGGGGAGGGGTGGGCAGCGGCACAGATACGCAGTATTTT; cdr3_aa: CTGGGVGSGTDTQYF
d_call: NA; clone_size: NA; cdr3_length: 16; j_call: TRBJ2-3; v_call: TRBV28; cdr3_nt: TGTGCCAGCAGTTTTTCGACCTCGGGGGACACAGATACGCAGTATTTT; cdr3_aa: CASSFSTSGDTDTQYF
d_call: NA; clone_size: NA; cdr3_length: 15; j_call: TRBJ1-1; v_call: TRBV7-2; cdr3_nt: TGTGCCAGCAGCTCATACAGGGTCTCGAACACTGAAGCTTTCTTT; cdr3_aa: CASSSYRVSNTEAFF
d_call: NA; clone_size: few; cdr3_length: 14; j_call: TRBJ2-7; v_call: TRBV5-6; cdr3_nt: TGTGCCAGCAGCTTGGATCGGTCCTCCTACGAGCAGTACTTC; cdr3_aa: CASSLDRSSYEQYF
d_call: NA; clone_size: NA; cdr3_length: 15; j_call: TRBJ2-6; v_call: TRBV5-1; cdr3_nt: TGCGCCAGCAGCTTGCTTCGCTCTGGGGCCAACGTCCTGACTTTC; cdr3_aa: CASSLLRSGANVLTF
d_call: NA; clone_size: NA; cdr3_length: 10; j_call: TRBJ1-2; v_call: TRBV20-1; cdr3_nt: TGCAGTGCCCAAGGGGATGGCTACACCTTC; cdr3_aa: CSAQGDGYTF
d_call: TRBD1; clone_size: NA; cdr3_length: 16; j_call: TRBJ1-2; v_call: TRBV7-2; cdr3_nt: TGTGCCAGCAGCTTAGAACAGGGGGCTGGGGCCTATGGCTACACCTTC; cdr3_aa: CASSLEQGAGAYGYTF
d_call: NA; clone_size: once; cdr3_length: 13; j_call: TRBJ1-1; v_call: TRBV28; cdr3_nt: TGTGCCAGCAGGTCCCCAGGGAGGACTGAAGCTTTCTTT; cdr3_aa: CASRSPGRTEAFF
d_call: NA; clone_size: NA; cdr3_length: 16; j_call: TRBJ1-4; v_call: TRBV7-6; cdr3_nt: TGTGCCAGCAGCTTAGTCCACGGGTCCCTCGGTGAAAAACTGTTTTTT; cdr3_aa: CASSLVHGSLGEKLFF
d_call: TRBD1; clone_size: few; cdr3_length: 12; j_call: TRBJ1-1; v_call: TRBV29-1; cdr3_nt: TGCAGCCTGTTACAGGGGGGGACTGAAGCTTTCTTT; cdr3_aa: CSLLQGGTEAFF
d_call: TRBD1; clone_size: once; cdr3_length: 12; j_call: TRBJ2-7; v_call: TRBV19; cdr3_nt: TGTGCCAGTAGTCCGGACAGGGACGAGCAGTACTTC; cdr3_aa: CASSPDRDEQYF
d_call: NA; clone_size: NA; cdr3_length: 13; j_call: TRBJ1-2; v_call: TRBV5-1; cdr3_nt: TGCGCCAGCAGCCACCCCGAGGGGGTTGGCTACACCTTC; cdr3_aa: CASSHPEGVGYTF
d_call: NA; clone_size: once; cdr3_length: 15; j_call: TRBJ2-7; v_call: TRBV28; cdr3_nt: TGTGCCAGCAGTTTACTACAGGAGAGCTCCTACGAGCAGTACTTC; cdr3_aa: CASSLLQESSYEQYF
d_call: NA; clone_size: NA; cdr3_length: 12; j_call: TRBJ1-2; v_call: TRBV6-5; cdr3_nt: TGTGCCAGCAGTTACTCGATAGGGGCCCTTGCCTTC; cdr3_aa: CASSYSIGALAF
d_call: NA; clone_size: once; cdr3_length: 15; j_call: TRBJ2-6; v_call: TRBV7-2; cdr3_nt: TGTGCCAGCAGCCCCCGTCTCTCTGGGGCCAACGTCCTGACTTTC; cdr3_aa: CASSPRLSGANVLTF
d_call: NA; clone_size: NA; cdr3_length: 14; j_call: TRBJ1-3; v_call: TRBV28; cdr3_nt: TGTGCCAGCAGTTTTCAGGGATCCGGAAACACCATATATTTT; cdr3_aa: CASSFQGSGNTIYF
d_call: NA; clone_size: once; cdr3_length: 15; j_call: TRBJ2-7; v_call: TRBV7-2; cdr3_nt: TGTGCCAGCAGCCCAATAAGGGGGTCCTCCTACGAGCAGTACTTC; cdr3_aa: CASSPIRGSSYEQYF
d_call: NA; clone_size: NA; cdr3_length: 11; j_call: TRBJ2-1; v_call: TRBV6-6; cdr3_nt: TGTGCCAGCACCTCGCGGCGTGAGCAGTTCTTC; cdr3_aa: CASTSRREQFF
d_call: TRBD1; clone_size: NA; cdr3_length: 13; j_call: TRBJ2-2; v_call: TRBV5-4; cdr3_nt: TGTGCCAGCAGCTGGGACAGCACCGGGGAGCTGTTTTTT; cdr3_aa: CASSWDSTGELFF
d_call: NA; clone_size: NA; cdr3_length: 15; j_call: TRBJ2-5; v_call: TRBV7-2; cdr3_nt: TGTGCCAGCAGCTTATGGACAGAGAGGGGAGAGACCCAGTACTTC; cdr3_aa: CASSLWTERGETQYF
d_call: NA; clone_size: few; cdr3_length: 11; j_call: TRBJ1-6; v_call: TRBV19; cdr3_nt: TGTGCCGCGGGACCCCATTCACCCCTCCACTTT; cdr3_aa: CAAGPHSPLHF
d_call: NA; clone_size: NA; cdr3_length: 13; j_call: TRBJ2-5; v_call: TRBV29-1; cdr3_nt: TGCAGCGTTCTCAGCCCCAGGGATCTTACCCAGTACTTC; cdr3_aa: CSVLSPRDLTQYF
d_call: TRBD1; clone_size: once; cdr3_length: 13; j_call: TRBJ2-1; v_call: TRBV5-4; cdr3_nt: TGTGCCAGCAGCCGTACAGGGGGCAATGAGCAGTTCTTC; cdr3_aa: CASSRTGGNEQFF
d_call: TRBD1; clone_size: NA; cdr3_length: 14; j_call: TRBJ2-2; v_call: TRBV6-6; cdr3_nt: TGTGCCAGCAGGGACAGGGTGGTAACCGGGGAGCTGTTTTTT; cdr3_aa: CASRDRVVTGELFF
d_call: NA; clone_size: NA; cdr3_length: 15; j_call: TRBJ2-4; v_call: TRBV30; cdr3_nt: TGTGCCTGGAGAGGACAGTTACTAGCCAAAAACATTCAGTACTTC; cdr3_aa: CAWRGQLLAKNIQYF
d_call: TRBD1; clone_size: NA; cdr3_length: 15; j_call: TRBJ1-4; v_call: TRBV27; cdr3_nt: TGTGCCAGCAGTTTAAGGACAGGGGCTGGTGAAAAACTGTTTTTT; cdr3_aa: CASSLRTGAGEKLFF
d_call: NA; clone_size: once; cdr3_length: 14; j_call: TRBJ2-1; v_call: TRBV7-9; cdr3_nt: TGTGCCAGCACCCAAGGGGGGGCCTACAATGAGCAGTTCTTC; cdr3_aa: CASTQGGAYNEQFF
d_call: TRBD2; clone_size: few; cdr3_length: 13; j_call: TRBJ2-1; v_call: TRBV5-1; cdr3_nt: TGCGCCAGCACTGGGACTAGCTACAATGAGCAGTTCTTC; cdr3_aa: CASTGTSYNEQFF
d_call: NA; clone_size: NA; cdr3_length: 14; j_call: TRBJ1-2; v_call: TRBV5-1; cdr3_nt: TGCGCCAGCAGCTTGGGTACAGGGTACTATGGCTACACCTTC; cdr3_aa: CASSLGTGYYGYTF
d_call: NA; clone_size: NA; cdr3_length: 14; j_call: TRBJ2-1; v_call: TRBV7-2; cdr3_nt: TGTGCCAGCAGCTTAGCGCGAGGCGACAATGAGCAGTTCTTC; cdr3_aa: CASSLARGDNEQFF
d_call: TRBD2; clone_size: once; cdr3_length: 18; j_call: TRBJ2-3; v_call: TRBV28; cdr3_nt: TGTGCCAGCAGTTTATTCCCTGGTGGCGGGGGTATTGGAGATACGCAGTATTTT; cdr3_aa: CASSLFPGGGGIGDTQYF
d_call: TRBD1; clone_size: NA; cdr3_length: 15; j_call: TRBJ2-7; v_call: TRBV11-1; cdr3_nt: TGTGCCAGCAGGGATCGGGACAGGGGTTACTACGAGCAGTACTTC; cdr3_aa: CASRDRDRGYYEQYF
d_call: NA; clone_size: NA; cdr3_length: 12; j_call: TRBJ1-2; v_call: TRBV28; cdr3_nt: TGTGCCAGCAGTTTGTTCGACTCCGCGGGGACCTTC; cdr3_aa: CASSLFDSAGTF
d_call: TRBD1; clone_size: NA; cdr3_length: 17; j_call: TRBJ2-2; v_call: TRBV30; cdr3_nt: TGTGCCTGGAGTGTTAAGGGGGCAGGACGGAACACCGGGGAGCTGTTTTTT; cdr3_aa: CAWSVKGAGRNTGELFF
d_call: TRBD1; clone_size: NA; cdr3_length: 15; j_call: TRBJ1-2; v_call: TRBV2; cdr3_nt: TGTGCCAGCAGCACCGTGGACAGGTACACCCACGGCTACACCTTC; cdr3_aa: CASSTVDRYTHGYTF
d_call: TRBD1; clone_size: NA; cdr3_length: 16; j_call: TRBJ1-2; v_call: TRBV7-2; cdr3_nt: TGTGCCAGCAGCTTAGCTCGGACAGGGGGCGGCTATGGCTACACCTTC; cdr3_aa: CASSLARTGGGYGYTF
d_call: TRBD2; clone_size: few; cdr3_length: 15; j_call: TRBJ2-1; v_call: TRBV6-5; cdr3_nt: TGTGCCAGCAGTTACCGGGGGGGACCCTTTGATGAGCAGTTCTTC; cdr3_aa: CASSYRGGPFDEQFF
d_call: NA; clone_size: NA; cdr3_length: 16; j_call: TRBJ1-5; v_call: TRBV7-2; cdr3_nt: TGTGCCAGCAGCTTATCGAGCGGGCCAGGCAATCAGCCCCAGCATTTT; cdr3_aa: CASSLSSGPGNQPQHF
d_call: NA; clone_size: NA; cdr3_length: 15; j_call: TRBJ2-2; v_call: TRBV27; cdr3_nt: TGTGCCAGCAGTTTCCAGGGATTTCGCACCGGGGAGCTGTTTTTT; cdr3_aa: CASSFQGFRTGELFF
d_call: NA; clone_size: NA; cdr3_length: 14; j_call: TRBJ1-1; v_call: TRBV10-2; cdr3_nt: TGCGCCAGCAGTGATTGGGACAAATTCACGGGAGCTTTCTTT; cdr3_aa: CASSDWDKFTGAFF
d_call: NA; clone_size: NA; cdr3_length: 11; j_call: TRBJ1-1; v_call: TRBV28; cdr3_nt: TGTGCCAGCAGTTTAATAACTGAAGCTTTCTTT; cdr3_aa: CASSLITEAFF
d_call: NA; clone_size: NA; cdr3_length: 13; j_call: TRBJ1-2; v_call: TRBV2; cdr3_nt: TGTGCCAGCAGAGGAACAGGAAGCTATGGCTACACCTTC; cdr3_aa: CASRGTGSYGYTF
d_call: TRBD1; clone_size: NA; cdr3_length: 12; j_call: TRBJ1-2; v_call: TRBV18; cdr3_nt: TGTGCCGGCTCTGGGACAGGAAATGGCTACACCTTC; cdr3_aa: CAGSGTGNGYTF
d_call: TRBD2; clone_size: NA; cdr3_length: 14; j_call: TRBJ2-1; v_call: TRBV6-1; cdr3_nt: TGTGCCAGCAGTGAGATTCTAGGGACTAGCGGGAACCTCTTC; cdr3_aa: CASSEILGTSGNLF
d_call: NA; clone_size: NA; cdr3_length: 11; j_call: TRBJ1-3; v_call: TRBV6-1; cdr3_nt: TGTGCCACAGGGAAGGGGTACACCATATATTTT; cdr3_aa: CATGKGYTIYF
d_call: NA; clone_size: NA; cdr3_length: 13; j_call: TRBJ2-3; v_call: TRBV6-1; cdr3_nt: TGTGCCAGCAGTGAAGTAAGAGGAGATACGCAGTATTTT; cdr3_aa: CASSEVRGDTQYF
d_call: NA; clone_size: NA; cdr3_length: 18; j_call: TRBJ1-5; v_call: TRBV23-1; cdr3_nt: TGCGCCAGCAGTCCTGGGGCGGGGGCCTACAGGGACAATCAGCCCCAGCATTTT; cdr3_aa: CASSPGAGAYRDNQPQHF
d_call: TRBD2; clone_size: NA; cdr3_length: 14; j_call: TRBJ2-5; v_call: TRBV7-3; cdr3_nt: TGTGCCAGCAGCCCGACTAGCGTGAGGGAGACCCAGTACTTC; cdr3_aa: CASSPTSVRETQYF
d_call: TRBD2; clone_size: NA; cdr3_length: 17; j_call: TRBJ2-7; v_call: TRBV11-2; cdr3_nt: TGTGCCAGCAGCTTAGATGGGGGACTAGCGGGATTCTACGAGCAGTACTTC; cdr3_aa: CASSLDGGLAGFYEQYF
d_call: NA; clone_size: NA; cdr3_length: 15; j_call: TRBJ2-7; v_call: TRBV2; cdr3_nt: TGTGCCAGCAGTGGGATAGGGGCCGGTATTGGCGAGCAGTACTTC; cdr3_aa: CASSGIGAGIGEQYF